Below are 8 T cell receptor beta chains sequenced from a single sample in a study of blood T cell repertoires in COVID-19. Repertoires were generated with immunoSEQ multiplex PCR, while TCRdb's copy carries only in-frame clones and drops some. Of 200,000 to 250,000 clones listed, 85% to 90% were seen once; the top ten hold more than 1.4%. The sequencing sample was made of peripheral blood. These receptors all come from a man younger than 30 with active or convalescent COVID-19.

The rearrangement joins TRBV6-5 to TRBJ2-7; 12 bases fit TRBD1. Germline values: CDR1 MNHEY, CDR2 SVGAGI. This CDR3 contains 14 residues. V dropped 4 bases and J dropped 6; count of bases not matched to a gene: 4. The CDR3 region has the DNA TGTGCCAGCAGTTGGGACAGGGGGCAGTTCGAGCAGTACTTC. Protein sequence: CASSWDRGQFEQYF.

V usage is TRBV2 and J usage is TRBJ1-6; TRBD1 matches 8 bases. Germline V gene lookup returns CDR1 SNHLY and CDR2 FYNNEI. V was pared by 9 bases and J by 8 bases, with 6 bases of the junction left unmatched. This CDR3 is 13 amino acids long. DNA of the CDR3: TGTGCCAGGAATGGACAGGGAGATTCACCCCTCCACTTT. Translation gives CARNGQGDSPLHF. Full variable domain (missing parts from reference TRBV2 and TRBJ1-6): EPEVTQTPSHQVTQMGQEVILRCVPISNHLYFYWYRQILGQKVEFLVSFYNNEISEKSEIFDDQFSVERPDGSNFTLKIRSTKLEDSAMYFCARNGQGDSPLHFGNGTRLTVT.

V is TRBV18 and J is TRBJ1-1; D remains unclear. There are 13 residues in the CDR3. The ends were cut back, 2 bases at V and 10 bases at J, with 14 bases in the middle. Germline assignment: CDR1 KGHSH and CDR2 LQKENI. The CDR3 nucleotides read TGTGCCAGCTCACCAGAGACGGGCCGGGGAGCTTTCTTT. The encoded protein is CASSPETGRGAFF.

The genes are TRBV7-2 and TRBJ1-1, with D tentatively TRBD1 (6 bases). The V and J ends lost 3 bases and 5 bases respectively, with 13 bases between them. The germline V gene encodes CDR1 SGHTA and CDR2 FQGNSA. The CDR3 spans 14 residues. The CDR3 spells CASSLYRVRTEAFF. The CDR3 DNA sequence: TGTGCCAGCAGCTTGTACAGGGTACGGACTGAAGCTTTCTTT. Together with reference TRBV7-2 and TRBJ1-1, the CDR3 gives the full variable domain: GAGVSQSPSNKVTEKGKDVELRCDPISGHTALYWYRQSLGQGLEFLIYFQGNSAPDKSGLPSDRFSAERTGGSVSTLTIQRTQQEDSAVYLCASSLYRVRTEAFFGQGTRLTVV.

This chain connects TRBV5-4 to TRBJ2-7; 10 nucleotides line up with TRBD1. The CDR3 covers 14 residues. The germline gives CDR1 SGHNT, CDR2 YYREEE (reference sequence). Unmatched junction bases numbered 7, after V lost 4 bases and J lost 6 bases. CDR3 loop: CASSPEDRGGEQYF. The DNA for the CDR3 is TGTGCCAGCAGCCCTGAGGACAGGGGGGGCGAGCAGTACTTC.

This sequence joins TRBV5-1 and TRBJ2-3; the match to TRBD1 covers 10 bases. Looked up from germline, CDR1 is SGHRS and CDR2 is YFSETQ. The junction had 3 bases not matched to a gene; V was cut back by 0 bases and J by 2 bases. This CDR3 has 16 residues. The CDR3 is CASSLGQGAPTDTQYF. The CDR3 DNA reads TGCGCCAGCAGCTTGGGACAGGGGGCACCCACAGATACGCAGTATTTT.

This chain links TRBV9 with TRBJ1-1, with TRBD1 matching 10 bases. Trimming took 3 bases from V and 0 from J; bases not matched to a gene: 11. Germline assignment: CDR1 SGDLS and CDR2 YYNGEE. This CDR3 has 18 residues. CDR3 region: CASSASGTGAAVNTEAFF. The CDR3 nucleotides read TGTGCCAGCAGCGCCTCCGGGACAGGGGCCGCCGTGAACACTGAAGCTTTCTTT.

This clone appeared once. The CDR3 DNA sequence: TGTGCCAGCAGCTCGCCGGGACTAGCGGGGGAGGCCGGGGAGCTGTTTTTT. Protein sequence: CASSSPGLAGEAGELFF. The chain has TRBV7-3 and TRBJ2-2; 14 bases match TRBD2. Germline loops: CDR1 SGHTA, CDR2 FQGTGA. There are 17 residues in the CDR3. V was pared by 4 bases and J by 6 bases, with 7 bases of the junction left unmatched.